This TCR beta chain was retrieved from a study of human T cells and chemical hapten exposure. About the research overall: Epicutaneous patch tests delivered 0.01% DPC to the upper back, with evaluation at 6 days.

To note about this clonotype: Its cognate antigen is unknown.

Stated time point: patch test 3, about 24 weeks after DPC sensitization. Treatment given: therapeutic diphenylcyclopropenone sensitization with weekly scalp DPC. Study results and caveats: Once DPC sensitization occurred, TCRs above 1 in 1000 frequency showed no change. The formation of large CDR3 similarity clusters by expanded TCRs significantly exceeded that of controls.

CDR3 length equals 14 residues. Germline V CDR1 and CDR2: SNHLY, FYNNEI. Trimming cost V 5 bases and J 2 bases, with 12 bases left between them. TCRdb recomputed calls from the RACE reads with MiXCR, one row per CDR3 protein. The data show 130,000 or so distinct CDR3 sequences, approximately 10% seen once. The rearrangement uses TRBV2 and TRBJ1-2; D is perhaps TRBD1 (6 bases). The TCR originated in a woman aged 50 to 60 with alopecia areata. Some clones in this sample may be carry-over from other donors' samples. The specimen was whole blood, collected in connection with sensitization to the hapten diphenylcyclopropenone (DPC). The CDR3 here is CASSTDSGNYGYTF. The CDR3 nucleotides are TGTGCCAGCAGTACGGACAGCGGAAACTATGGCTACACCTTC. Together with reference TRBV2 and TRBJ1-2, the CDR3 gives the full variable domain: EPEVTQTPSHQVTQMGQEVILRCVPISNHLYFYWYRQILGQKVEFLVSFYNNEISEKSEIFDDQFSVERPDGSNFTLKIRSTKLEDSAMYFCASSTDSGNYGYTFGSGTRLTVV.